The 10 T cell receptor beta chains given below trace back to one sample, sequenced in a study of cytomegalovirus exposure and HLA in healthy donors. Primers: 60 Vbeta forward and 13 Jbeta reverse. Method: immunoSEQ multiplex PCR; TCRdb's copy keeps in-frame clones and lacks some. The table lists 100,000 to 150,000 clones. Sequenced: PBMCs. Receptor source: a man aged 25-45 years in good health and CMV-seronegative.

The genes are TRBV30 and TRBJ2-5; 10 bases line up with TRBD2. This CDR3 spans 16 amino acids. The J segment lost 4 bases and the V segment lost 2 bases, leaving 10 bases of the junction unmatched. Germline CDR1 is GTSNPN and CDR2 is SVGIG (reference sequence). CDR3 coding DNA: TGTGCCTGGAGTTTACTAGCGGGAAGGACGAGAGAGACCCAGTACTTC. Translation: CAWSLLAGRTRETQYF.

The chain is built from TRBV6-6 and TRBJ2-1, with D tentatively TRBD2 (5 bases). The CDR3 is 15 amino acids. Trimming removed 2 bases from V and 2 bases from J, with 10 bases in between. Looked up from germline, CDR1 is MNHNY and CDR2 is SVGAGI (reference sequence). DNA of the CDR3: TGTGCCAGCAGTTACCGCGACGGGGCCTACAATGAGCAGTTCTTC. Translating it yields CASSYRDGAYNEQFF.

The CDR3 loop reads CASSLSGAHEQYF. CDR3 DNA sequence: TGTGCCAGCAGTTTATCAGGGGCCCACGAGCAGTACTTC. The chain recombines TRBV27 with TRBJ2-7, with D possibly matching TRBD1 (5 bases). Trimming took 0 bases from V and 5 from J, leaving 8 bases between them. The germline CDR1 and CDR2 sequences are MNHEY and SMNVEV (reference sequence). This CDR3 is 13 amino acids long.

The chain is built from TRBV7-9 and TRBJ2-5; TRBD1 aligns across 8 bases. The CDR3 sequence is 16 residues long. The V gene's germline CDR1 is SEHNR and CDR2 FQNEAQ (reference sequence). V shed 5 bases, J shed 1 base, and the junction held 9 bases outside the gene matches. The CDR3 DNA sequence: TGTGCCAGCAGCGAGCGGACAGGGCCCCTCCAAGAGACCCAGTACTTC. Its protein product is CASSERTGPLQETQYF.

In nucleotides, the CDR3 is TGTGCCACCAGCGGACTAGCGGGTGTCCTCCAAGAGACCCAGTACTTC. Its translation: CATSGLAGVLQETQYF. The V and J genes are TRBV10-3 and TRBJ2-5; 11 nucleotides line up with TRBD2. Germline assignment: CDR1 ENHRY and CDR2 SYGVKD. With 10 bases clipped from V and 1 base from J, the junction kept 11 bases outside the gene matches. The CDR3 extends over 16 amino acids.

The CDR3 coding sequence is TGTGCCAGCAGCGACGGACTAGTTACCGAGCAGTACTTC. It specifies CASSDGLVTEQYF. The chain couples TRBV9 to TRBJ2-7; the match to TRBD2 covers 7 bases. This CDR3 is built from 13 residues. In germline, CDR1 is SGDLS, CDR2 YYNGEE. V shed 3 bases and J 6 bases; nucleotides not matched to a gene: 6.

CDR3 DNA sequence: TGTGCCAGCAGCGGGAATGAGGGAGAAAAACTGTTTTTT. Translation gives CASSGNEGEKLFF. V and J are TRBV5-6 and TRBJ1-4; D is ambiguous. CDR3 length: 13 amino acids. Germline CDR1 is SGHDT and CDR2 is YYEEEE. V was cut by 4 bases and J by 8 bases, with 12 bases left in between. Variable domain in full (rest from reference TRBV5-6 and TRBJ1-4): DAGVTQSPTHLIKTRGQQVTLRCSPKSGHDTVSWYQQALGQGPQFIFQYYEEEERQRGNFPDRFSGHQFPNYSSELNVNALLLGDSALYLCASSGNEGEKLFFGSGTQLSVL.

The chain is built from TRBV11-3 and TRBJ2-7; maybe TRBD2 (5 bases). Germline CDR1 is SGHNT and CDR2 is YENEEA. The CDR3 length is 16 residues. V was cut by 3 bases and J by 3 bases, with 18 bases left in between. The CDR3 DNA reads TGTGCCAGCAGCTTGGGCCCGGGGAGCGGAATCTACGAGCAGTACTTC. The encoded protein is CASSLGPGSGIYEQYF.

The chain is built from TRBV11-2 and TRBJ2-7; 10 nucleotides match TRBD1. The V gene's germline CDR1 is SGHAT and CDR2 FQNNGV. V lost 4 bases and J lost 4; bases outside the gene matches: 10. CDR3 size: 16 residues. CDR3 region: CASSYPVGQGSYEQYF. DNA for the CDR3: TGTGCCAGCAGCTACCCCGTGGGACAGGGGTCGTACGAGCAGTACTTC.

This rearrangement joins TRBV9 to TRBJ2-1; D remains ambiguous. Trimming cost V 3 bases and J 6 bases, with 10 bases left between them. Germline V gives CDR1 SGDLS, CDR2 YYNGEE. This CDR3 comprises 13 residues. The CDR3 protein is CASSDPIANEQFF. DNA of the CDR3: TGTGCCAGCAGCGACCCAATAGCCAATGAGCAGTTCTTC.